This T cell receptor beta chain is drawn from a study of high-grade serous ovarian cancer treatment subgroups. Across the whole study: Mean per sample: about 14,000 reads, about 6,900 unique TCR beta rearrangements.

As concerns this clone: Its antigen is not known.

Libraries were prepared by immunoSEQ multiplex PCR; TCRdb keeps only in-frame clonotypes and omits some of them. Altogether about 36,000 clones are present, roughly three quarters being singletons, with the ten largest covering roughly 3%. CDR3 size: 15 residues. V lost 8 bases and J lost 3, with 22 bases in between. Per the germline V gene, CDR1 is GTSNPN and CDR2 is SVGIG (reference sequence). The study's findings and limits: Same-patient tumor repertoires overlapped at about 0.095 to 0.79; different patients barely overlapped. TCR clonal relatedness correlated positively with neoantigen level.

Tumor tissue was taken before any definitive surgery or chemotherapy was given. Sequencing used tumor tissue. The chain couples TRBV30 to TRBJ1-2; no reliable D call. The source of this sequence is a human donor with high-grade serous ovarian cancer. The CDR3 is CAARSRRGIYYGYTF. CDR3 bases: TGTGCCGCTCGATCTCGTCGGGGAATATACTATGGCTACACCTTC. Variable domain in full (rest from reference TRBV30 and TRBJ1-2): SQTIHQWPATLVQPVGSPLSLECTVEGTSNPNLYWYRQAAGRGLQLLFYSVGIGQISSEVPQNLSASRPQDRQFILSSKKLLLSDSGFYLCAARSRRGIYYGYTFGSGTRLTVV.